Sequencing of this TCR beta chain was carried out in a study of T cells after yellow fever vaccination. Study-level information: Each low-cell-number fraction was prepared by means of SMART-Seq v4 Ultra Low Input. Study-level points and caveats: Among primary-vaccination clones, most reappeared after the booster, at 96% for CD4 and about 90% for CD8. The secondary response was weaker but peaked faster, day 5 versus 15.

This clonotype has more than one count but fewer than ten. Its cognate antigen is unknown. A universal primer site and UMIs were added as TCR cDNA was made by 5'RACE template switching. TCRdb itself ran the 5' RACE reads through MiXCR, one entry per CDR3 protein. Of about 320,000 distinct CDR3 sequences listed, around 4.5% are singletons. This sequence originates from a man aged 18 to 29 who received the YFV17D yellow fever vaccine. The sample in question was PBMCs, obtained 15 days after the yellow fever booster vaccination.

The CDR3 nucleotides read TGTGCCAGCAGCTCAGGATTGGTGACAGCCTCCTACAATGAGCAGTTCTTC. As protein: CASSSGLVTASYNEQFF. This chain links TRBV5-5 with TRBJ2-1; TRBD1 might be the D (5 bases). Looked up from germline, CDR1 is SGHKS and CDR2 is YYEKEE (reference sequence). This CDR3 region has 17 residues. The ends were cut back, 3 bases at V and 0 bases at J, with 16 bases in the middle.